This T cell receptor (beta chain) was obtained from a study of CD8 T cells in ankylosing spondylitis. Study outcomes and limitations: A TCR beta motif made of 7 to 9 highly homologous variants seemed typical of ankylosing spondylitis blood. It was reported that disease-linked clones were significantly enriched in matched ankylosing spondylitis synovial fluid. There were earlier reports of some motif variants in reactive arthritis synovial fluid and blood.

Comment on this clonotype: Its matching antigen is unknown.

Germline lookup yields CDR1 SGHRS and CDR2 YFSETQ. CDR3 size: 12 residues. Trimming took off 7 bases at V and 1 base at J, with 8 bases between the two ends. A quantitative 5'-RACE method, one with molecular barcodes, was used to make TCR beta libraries. TCRdb independently ran MiXCR on the 5' RACE reads; one entry per CDR3 protein. The table records a few hundred thousand distinct CDR3 sequences, 15% to 20% of them present only once. The sequencing input was blood, either unsorted or a sorted T cell fraction (not recorded which). The chain links TRBV5-1 to TRBJ1-1; D not certain. This receptor was taken from a male donor with ankylosing spondylitis or in good health (not recorded which). CDR3 region: CASGPENTEAFF. DNA for the CDR3: TGCGCCAGCGGACCCGAGAACACTGAAGCTTTCTTT.